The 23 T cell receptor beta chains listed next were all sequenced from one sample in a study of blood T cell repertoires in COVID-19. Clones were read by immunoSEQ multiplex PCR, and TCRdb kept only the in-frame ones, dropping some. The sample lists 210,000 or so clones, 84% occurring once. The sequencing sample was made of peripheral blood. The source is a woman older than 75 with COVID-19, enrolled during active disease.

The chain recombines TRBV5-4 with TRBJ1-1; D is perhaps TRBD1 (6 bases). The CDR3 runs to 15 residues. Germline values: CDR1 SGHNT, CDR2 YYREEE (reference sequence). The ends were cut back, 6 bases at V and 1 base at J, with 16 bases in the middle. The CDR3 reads CASNERQAGNTEAFF. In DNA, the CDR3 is TGTGCCAGCAACGAACGACAGGCGGGGAACACTGAAGCTTTCTTT. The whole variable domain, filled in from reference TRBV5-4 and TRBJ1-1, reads ETGVTQSPTHLIKTRGQQVTLRCSSQSGHNTVSWYQQALGQGPQFIFQYYREEENGRGNFPPRFSGLQFPNYSSELNVNALELDDSALYLCASNERQAGNTEAFFGQGTRLTVV.

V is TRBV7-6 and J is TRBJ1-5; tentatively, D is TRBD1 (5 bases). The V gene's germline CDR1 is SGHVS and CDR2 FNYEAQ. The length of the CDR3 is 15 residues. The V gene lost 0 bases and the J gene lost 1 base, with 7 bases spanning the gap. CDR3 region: CASSLAGASNQPQHF. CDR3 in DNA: TGTGCCAGCAGCTTAGCAGGGGCCAGCAATCAGCCCCAGCATTTT. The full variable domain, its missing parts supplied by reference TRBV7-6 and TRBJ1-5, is GAGVSQSPRYKVTKRGQDVALRCDPISGHVSLYWYRQALGQGPEFLTYFNYEAQQDKSGLPNDRFSAERPEGSISTLTIQRTEQRDSAMYRCASSLAGASNQPQHFGDGTRLSIL.

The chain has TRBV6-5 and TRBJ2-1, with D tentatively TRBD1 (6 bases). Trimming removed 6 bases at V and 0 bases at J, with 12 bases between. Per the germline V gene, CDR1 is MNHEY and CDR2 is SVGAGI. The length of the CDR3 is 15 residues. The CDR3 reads CASSATGNSYNEQFF. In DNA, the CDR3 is TGTGCCAGCAGCGCAACAGGGAACTCCTACAATGAGCAGTTCTTC.

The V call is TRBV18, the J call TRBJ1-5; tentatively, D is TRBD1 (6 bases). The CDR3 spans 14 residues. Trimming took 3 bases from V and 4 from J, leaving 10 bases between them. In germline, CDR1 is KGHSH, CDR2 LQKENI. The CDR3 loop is CASSPTGNNQPQHF. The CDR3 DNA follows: TGTGCCAGCTCACCTACAGGGAATAATCAGCCCCAGCATTTT. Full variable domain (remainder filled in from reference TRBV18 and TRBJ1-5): NAGVMQNPRHLVRRRGQEARLRCSPMKGHSHVYWYRQLPEEGLKFMVYLQKENIIDESGMPKERFSAEFPKEGPSILRIQQVVRGDSAAYFCASSPTGNNQPQHFGDGTRLSIL.

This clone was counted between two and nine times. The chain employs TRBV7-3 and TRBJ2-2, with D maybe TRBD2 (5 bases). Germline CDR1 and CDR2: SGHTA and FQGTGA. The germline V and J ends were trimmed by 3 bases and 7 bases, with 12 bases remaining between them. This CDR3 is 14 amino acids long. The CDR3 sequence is CASSFGVRGGELFF. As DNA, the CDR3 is TGTGCCAGCAGCTTCGGGGTCCGGGGCGGGGAGCTGTTTTTT.

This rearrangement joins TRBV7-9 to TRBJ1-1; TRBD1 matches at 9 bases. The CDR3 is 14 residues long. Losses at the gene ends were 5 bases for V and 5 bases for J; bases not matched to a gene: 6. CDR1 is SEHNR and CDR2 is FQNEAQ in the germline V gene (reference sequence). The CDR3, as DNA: TGTGCCAGCAGCAAACAGGGGGCCCTTACTGAAGCTTTCTTT. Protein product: CASSKQGALTEAFF.

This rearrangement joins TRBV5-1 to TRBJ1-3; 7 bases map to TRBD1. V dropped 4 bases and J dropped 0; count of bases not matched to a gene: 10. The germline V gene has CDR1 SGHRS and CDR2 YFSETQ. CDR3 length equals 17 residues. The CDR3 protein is CASSLRQGRSSGNTIYF. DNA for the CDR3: TGCGCCAGCAGCCTCAGACAGGGCCGGAGCTCTGGAAACACCATATATTTT. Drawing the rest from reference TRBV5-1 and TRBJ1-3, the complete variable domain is KAGVTQTPRYLIKTRGQQVTLSCSPISGHRSVSWYQQTPGQGLQFLFEYFSETQRNKGNFPGRFSGRQFSNSRSEMNVSTLELGDSALYLCASSLRQGRSSGNTIYFGEGSWLTVV.

The CDR3 DNA sequence: TGTGCCAGCAGCCGCCCTAGCGGGAGGGCCTCCGGGGAGCTGTTTTTT. Residues: CASSRPSGRASGELFF. The rearrangement uses TRBV28 and TRBJ2-2; 12 nucleotides align to TRBD2. With 6 bases clipped from V and 6 bases from J, the junction kept 8 bases outside the gene matches. CDR1 is MDHEN and CDR2 is SYDVKM in the germline V gene. The CDR3 runs to 16 residues. The variable domain in full, completed from reference TRBV28 and TRBJ2-2, reads DVKVTQSSRYLVKRTGEKVFLECVQDMDHENMFWYRQDPGLGLRLIYFSYDVKMKEKGDIPEGYSVSREKKERFSLILESASTNQTSMYLCASSRPSGRASGELFFGEGSRLTVL.

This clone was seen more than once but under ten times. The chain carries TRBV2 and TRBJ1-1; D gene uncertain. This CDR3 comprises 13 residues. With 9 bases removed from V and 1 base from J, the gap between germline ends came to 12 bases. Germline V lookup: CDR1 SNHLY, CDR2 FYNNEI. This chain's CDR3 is CASREQSNTEAFF. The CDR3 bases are TGTGCCAGTCGGGAACAGTCGAACACTGAAGCTTTCTTT.

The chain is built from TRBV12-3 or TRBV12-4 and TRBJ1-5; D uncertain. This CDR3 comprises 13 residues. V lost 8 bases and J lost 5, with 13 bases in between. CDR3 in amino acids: CASSRVGDQPQHF. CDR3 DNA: TGTGCCAGCTCGAGGGTCGGGGATCAGCCCCAGCATTTT.

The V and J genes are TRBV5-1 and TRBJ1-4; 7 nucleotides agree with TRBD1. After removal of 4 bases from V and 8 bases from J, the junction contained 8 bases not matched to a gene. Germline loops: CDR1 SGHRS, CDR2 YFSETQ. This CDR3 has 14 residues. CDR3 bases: TGCGCCAGCAGCCACACAGGGGACCTAGAAAAACTGTTTTTT. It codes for CASSHTGDLEKLFF. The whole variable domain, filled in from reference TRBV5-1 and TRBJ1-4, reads KAGVTQTPRYLIKTRGQQVTLSCSPISGHRSVSWYQQTPGQGLQFLFEYFSETQRNKGNFPGRFSGRQFSNSRSEMNVSTLELGDSALYLCASSHTGDLEKLFFGSGTQLSVL.

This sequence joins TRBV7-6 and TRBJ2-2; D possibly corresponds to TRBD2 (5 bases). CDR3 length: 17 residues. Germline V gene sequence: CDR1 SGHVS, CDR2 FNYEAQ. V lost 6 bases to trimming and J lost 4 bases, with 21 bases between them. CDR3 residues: CASSFATGGLSTGELFF. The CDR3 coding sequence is TGTGCCAGCAGTTTTGCCACGGGTGGACTCTCCACCGGGGAGCTGTTTTTT.

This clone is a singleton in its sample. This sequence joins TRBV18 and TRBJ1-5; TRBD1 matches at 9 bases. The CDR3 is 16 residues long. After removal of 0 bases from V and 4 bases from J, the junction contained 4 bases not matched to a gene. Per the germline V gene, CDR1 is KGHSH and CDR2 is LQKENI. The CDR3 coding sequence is TGTGCCAGCTCACCACCCGGGACAGGGCGAAATCAGCCCCAGCATTTT. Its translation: CASSPPGTGRNQPQHF.

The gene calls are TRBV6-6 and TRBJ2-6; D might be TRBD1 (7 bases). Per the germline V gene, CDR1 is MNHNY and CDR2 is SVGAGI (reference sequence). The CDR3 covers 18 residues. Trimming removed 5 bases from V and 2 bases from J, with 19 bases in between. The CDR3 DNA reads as TGTGCCAGCAGTCGACAGGGAGGTTTAAGAGCTGGGGCCAACGTCCTGACTTTC. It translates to CASSRQGGLRAGANVLTF.

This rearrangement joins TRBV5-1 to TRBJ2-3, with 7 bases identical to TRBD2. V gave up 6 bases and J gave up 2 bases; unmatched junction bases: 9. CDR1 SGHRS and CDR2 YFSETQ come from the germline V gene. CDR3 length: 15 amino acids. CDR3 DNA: TGCGCCAGCAAAATTAGCGGGTCCCCCACAGATACGCAGTATTTT. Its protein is CASKISGSPTDTQYF.

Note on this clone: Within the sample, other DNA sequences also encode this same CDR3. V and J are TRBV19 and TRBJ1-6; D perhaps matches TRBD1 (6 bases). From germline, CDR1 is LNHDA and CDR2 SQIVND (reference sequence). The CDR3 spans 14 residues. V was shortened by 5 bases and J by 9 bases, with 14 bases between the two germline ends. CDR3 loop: CASSPTGGGSPLHF. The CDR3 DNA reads TGTGCCAGTAGTCCGACAGGTGGGGGTTCACCCCTCCACTTT.

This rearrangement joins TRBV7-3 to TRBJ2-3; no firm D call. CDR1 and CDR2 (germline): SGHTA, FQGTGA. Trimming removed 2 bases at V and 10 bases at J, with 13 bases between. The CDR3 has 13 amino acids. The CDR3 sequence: CASSLDPAAAQYF. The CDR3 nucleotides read TGTGCCAGCAGCTTAGATCCCGCCGCGGCGCAGTATTTT.

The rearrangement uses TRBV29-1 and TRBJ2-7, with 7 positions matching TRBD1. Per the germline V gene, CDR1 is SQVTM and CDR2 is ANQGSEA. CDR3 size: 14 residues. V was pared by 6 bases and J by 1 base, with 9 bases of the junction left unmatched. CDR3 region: CSVGKGQASYEQYF. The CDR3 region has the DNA TGCAGCGTCGGTAAAGGACAGGCATCCTACGAGCAGTACTTC.

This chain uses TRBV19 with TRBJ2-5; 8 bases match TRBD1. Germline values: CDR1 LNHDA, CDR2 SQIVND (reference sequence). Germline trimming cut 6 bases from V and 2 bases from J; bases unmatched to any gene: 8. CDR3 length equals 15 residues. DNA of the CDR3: TGTGCCAGTAGACCCGACAGGGGAGGACAAGAGACCCAGTACTTC. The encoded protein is CASRPDRGGQETQYF.

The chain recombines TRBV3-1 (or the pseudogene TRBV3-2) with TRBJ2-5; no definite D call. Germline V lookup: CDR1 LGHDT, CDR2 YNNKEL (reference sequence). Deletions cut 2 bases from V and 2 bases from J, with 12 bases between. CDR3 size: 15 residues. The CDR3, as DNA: TGTGCCAGCAGCCAATCCGGCGGCGGACAAGAGACCCAGTACTTC. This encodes CASSQSGGGQETQYF.

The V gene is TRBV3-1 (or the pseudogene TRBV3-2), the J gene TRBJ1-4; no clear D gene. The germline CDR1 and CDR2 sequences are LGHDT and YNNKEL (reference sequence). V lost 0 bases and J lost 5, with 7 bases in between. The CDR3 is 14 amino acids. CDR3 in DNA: TGTGCCAGCAGCCAAGACCTCAGGAATGAAAAACTGTTTTTT. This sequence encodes CASSQDLRNEKLFF.

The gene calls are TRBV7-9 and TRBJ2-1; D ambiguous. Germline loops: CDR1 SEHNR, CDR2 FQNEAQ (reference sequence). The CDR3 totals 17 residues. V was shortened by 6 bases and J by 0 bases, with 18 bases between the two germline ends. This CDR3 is CASSSESGGSSYNEQFF. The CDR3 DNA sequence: TGTGCCAGCAGTTCCGAGAGTGGCGGCAGCTCCTACAATGAGCAGTTCTTC.

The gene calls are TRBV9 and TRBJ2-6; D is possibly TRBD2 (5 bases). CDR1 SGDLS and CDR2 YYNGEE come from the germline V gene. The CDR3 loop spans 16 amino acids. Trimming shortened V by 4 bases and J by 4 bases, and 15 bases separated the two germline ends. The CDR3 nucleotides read TGTGCCAGCAGCCCCAACCCCGGGATAGGGGCCAACGTCCTGACTTTC. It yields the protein CASSPNPGIGANVLTF.